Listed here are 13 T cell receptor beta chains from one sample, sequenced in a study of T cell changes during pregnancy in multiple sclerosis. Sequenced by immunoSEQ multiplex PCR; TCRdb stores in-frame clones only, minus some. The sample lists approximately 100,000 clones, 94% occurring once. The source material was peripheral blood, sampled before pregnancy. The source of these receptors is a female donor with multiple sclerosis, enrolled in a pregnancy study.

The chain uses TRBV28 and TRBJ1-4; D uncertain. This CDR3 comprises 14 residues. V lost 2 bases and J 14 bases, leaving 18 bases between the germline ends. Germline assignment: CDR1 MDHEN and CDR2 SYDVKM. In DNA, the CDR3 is TGTGCCAGCAGTTTAGGACTGGGCCAGCCGAGCCTGTTTTTT. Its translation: CASSLGLGQPSLFF.

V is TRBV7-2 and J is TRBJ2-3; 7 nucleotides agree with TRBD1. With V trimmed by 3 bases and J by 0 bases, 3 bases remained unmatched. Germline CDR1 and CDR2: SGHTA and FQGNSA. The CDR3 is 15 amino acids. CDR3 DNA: TGTGCCAGCAGCTTGATGACAGGGAGCACAGATACGCAGTATTTT. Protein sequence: CASSLMTGSTDTQYF.

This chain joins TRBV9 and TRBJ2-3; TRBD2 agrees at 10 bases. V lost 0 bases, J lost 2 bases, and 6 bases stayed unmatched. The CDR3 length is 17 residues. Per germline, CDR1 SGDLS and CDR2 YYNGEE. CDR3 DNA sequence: TGTGCCAGCAGCGTAGCTGGACTAGCGGACTACACAGATACGCAGTATTTT. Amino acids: CASSVAGLADYTDTQYF.

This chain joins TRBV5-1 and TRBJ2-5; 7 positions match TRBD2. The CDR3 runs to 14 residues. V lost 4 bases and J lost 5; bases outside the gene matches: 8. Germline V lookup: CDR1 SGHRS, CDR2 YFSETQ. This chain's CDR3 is CASSPQTSAETQYF. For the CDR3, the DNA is TGCGCCAGCAGCCCCCAAACTAGCGCGGAGACCCAGTACTTC.

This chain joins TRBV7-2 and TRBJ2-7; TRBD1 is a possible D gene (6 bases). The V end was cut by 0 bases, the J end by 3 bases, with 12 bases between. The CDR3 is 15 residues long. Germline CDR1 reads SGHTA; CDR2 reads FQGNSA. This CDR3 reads CASSLALWTVYEQYF. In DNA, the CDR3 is TGTGCCAGCAGCTTAGCGCTCTGGACAGTCTACGAGCAGTACTTC.

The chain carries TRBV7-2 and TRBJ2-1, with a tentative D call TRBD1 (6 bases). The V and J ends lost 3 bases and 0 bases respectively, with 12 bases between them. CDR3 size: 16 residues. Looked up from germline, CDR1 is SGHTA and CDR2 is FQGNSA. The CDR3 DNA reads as TGTGCCAGCAGCTTTCTGGGGGCGGGCTCCTACAATGAGCAGTTCTTC. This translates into CASSFLGAGSYNEQFF.

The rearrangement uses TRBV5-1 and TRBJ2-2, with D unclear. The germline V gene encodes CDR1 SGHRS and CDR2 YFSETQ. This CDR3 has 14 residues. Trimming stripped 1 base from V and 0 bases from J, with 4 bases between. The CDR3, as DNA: TGCGCCAGCAGCTTGATTACGAACACCGGGGAGCTGTTTTTT. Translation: CASSLITNTGELFF.

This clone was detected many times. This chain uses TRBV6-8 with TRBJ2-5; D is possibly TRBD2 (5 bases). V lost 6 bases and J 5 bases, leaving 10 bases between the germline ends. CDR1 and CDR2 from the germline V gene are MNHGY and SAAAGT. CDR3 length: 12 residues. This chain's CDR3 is CASSPPGETQYF. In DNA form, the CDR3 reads TGTGCCAGCAGCCCTCCGGGGGAGACCCAGTACTTC.

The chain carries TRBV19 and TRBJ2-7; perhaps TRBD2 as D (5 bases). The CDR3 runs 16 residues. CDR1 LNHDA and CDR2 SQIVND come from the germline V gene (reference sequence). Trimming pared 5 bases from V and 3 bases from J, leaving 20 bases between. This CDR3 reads CASSPTEWEIVYEQYF. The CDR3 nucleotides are TGTGCCAGTAGTCCGACCGAGTGGGAGATTGTCTACGAGCAGTACTTC.

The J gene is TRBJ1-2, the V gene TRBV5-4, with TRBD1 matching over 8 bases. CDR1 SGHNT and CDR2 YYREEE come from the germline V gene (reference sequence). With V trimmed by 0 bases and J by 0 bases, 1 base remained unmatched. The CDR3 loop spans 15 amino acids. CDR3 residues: CASSLDRGSNYGYTF. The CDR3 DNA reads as TGTGCCAGCAGCTTGGACAGGGGGTCTAACTATGGCTACACCTTC.

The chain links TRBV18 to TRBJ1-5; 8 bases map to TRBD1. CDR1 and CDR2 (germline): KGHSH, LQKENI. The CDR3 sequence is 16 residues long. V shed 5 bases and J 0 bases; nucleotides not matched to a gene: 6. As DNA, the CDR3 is TGTGCCAGCTCAGACACAGGGGGTCCTAGCAATCAGCCCCAGCATTTT. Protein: CASSDTGGPSNQPQHF. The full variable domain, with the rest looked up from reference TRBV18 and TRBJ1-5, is NAGVMQNPRHLVRRRGQEARLRCSPMKGHSHVYWYRQLPEEGLKFMVYLQKENIIDESGMPKERFSAEFPKEGPSILRIQQVVRGDSAAYFCASSDTGGPSNQPQHFGDGTRLSIL.

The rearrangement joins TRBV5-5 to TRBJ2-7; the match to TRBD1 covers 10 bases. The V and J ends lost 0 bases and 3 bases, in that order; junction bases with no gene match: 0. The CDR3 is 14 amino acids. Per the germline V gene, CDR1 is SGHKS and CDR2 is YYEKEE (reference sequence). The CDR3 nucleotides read TGTGCCAGCAGCTTGGGGACAGGGGGCTACGAGCAGTACTTC. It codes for CASSLGTGGYEQYF.

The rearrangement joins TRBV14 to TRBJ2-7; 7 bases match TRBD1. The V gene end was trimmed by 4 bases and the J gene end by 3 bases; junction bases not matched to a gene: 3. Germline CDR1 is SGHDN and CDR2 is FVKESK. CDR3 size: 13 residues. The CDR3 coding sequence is TGTGCCAGCAGCCGGGACAGTGTCTACGAGCAGTACTTC. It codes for CASSRDSVYEQYF.